Following are 17 T cell receptor beta chains from one sample sequenced in a study of OX40 agonist ivuxolimab in advanced cancers. Only in-frame clones appear in the TCRdb table, and some are missing; sequencing was by immunoSEQ multiplex PCR. This table has 68,000 or so clones, about 84% appearing once. The source material was CD4+ or CD8+ T cells sorted from blood, sampled in a trial of the OX40 agonist ivuxolimab. Receptors originate from an adult with an advanced solid tumor such as melanoma, head and neck, liver or kidney cancer.

V gene TRBV9 combines with J gene TRBJ2-5; perhaps TRBD2 as D (7 bases). Deletions cut 3 bases from V and 5 bases from J, with 14 bases between. Germline V gene sequence: CDR1 SGDLS, CDR2 YYNGEE. The CDR3 consists of 14 residues. In nucleotides, the CDR3 is TGTGCCAGCAGCGGTGGGGGGGCTGTGGAGACCCAGTACTTC. Translating it yields CASSGGGAVETQYF.

The gene calls are TRBV4-1 and TRBJ2-3; 7 nucleotides agree with TRBD2. The ends lost 3 bases at V and 4 bases at J; junction bases unmatched: 10. CDR1 and CDR2 from the germline V gene are MGHRA and YSYEKL. The CDR3 length is 16 residues. The CDR3 is CASSHSLRTRADTQYF. Here the CDR3 DNA reads TGCGCCAGCAGCCACTCACTCAGGACTAGGGCAGATACGCAGTATTTT.

The rearrangement uses TRBV5-4 and TRBJ1-1; D is uncertain. In germline, CDR1 is SGHNT, CDR2 YYREEE (reference sequence). Trimming took 2 bases from V and 4 from J, leaving 3 bases between them. The CDR3 loop spans 11 amino acids. CDR3 sequence reads: CASSFGTEAFF. For the CDR3, the DNA is TGTGCCAGCAGCTTCGGCACTGAAGCTTTCTTT. The whole variable domain, filled in from reference TRBV5-4 and TRBJ1-1, reads ETGVTQSPTHLIKTRGQQVTLRCSSQSGHNTVSWYQQALGQGPQFIFQYYREEENGRGNFPPRFSGLQFPNYSSELNVNALELDDSALYLCASSFGTEAFFGQGTRLTVV.

This chain connects TRBV19 to TRBJ2-1, with D possibly matching TRBD2 (6 bases). Germline loops: CDR1 LNHDA, CDR2 SQIVND (reference sequence). Trimming stripped 5 bases from V and 4 bases from J, with 12 bases between. The CDR3 totals 14 residues. The CDR3 spells CASSRDSLYNEQFF. DNA for the CDR3: TGTGCCAGTAGTCGGGACTCCCTATACAATGAGCAGTTCTTC.

DNA for the CDR3: TGTGCCAGCAGTTCCGGACTAGCGGGGGCCTCCTACGAGCAGTACGTC. Its translation is CASSSGLAGASYEQYV. J is TRBJ2-7 and V is TRBV5-6; 13 positions agree with TRBD2. Germline assignment: CDR1 SGHDT and CDR2 YYEEEE. The CDR3 contains 16 residues. Losses at the gene ends were 5 bases for V and 0 bases for J; bases not matched to a gene: 5.

V usage is TRBV9 and J usage is TRBJ2-1; 7 bases fit TRBD2. The trim removed 4 bases at V and 2 bases at J, leaving 9 bases unmatched. The CDR3 spans 16 residues. Germline V gene sequence: CDR1 SGDLS, CDR2 YYNGEE. The CDR3 here is CASSPLGGVTYNEQFF. The CDR3 DNA is TGTGCCAGCAGCCCCCTGGGGGGGGTGACCTACAATGAGCAGTTCTTC.

J is TRBJ2-1 and V is TRBV6-5; D unresolved. Germline CDR1 is MNHEY and CDR2 is SVGAGI. The CDR3 totals 14 residues. Deletions cut 6 bases from V and 6 bases from J, with 15 bases between. Here the CDR3 reads CASSAQKGFNEQFF. In DNA, the CDR3 is TGTGCCAGCAGCGCTCAGAAGGGTTTCAATGAGCAGTTCTTC.

The chain recombines TRBV7-8 with TRBJ2-1; a weak D match, TRBD2 (5 bases). Germline V gives CDR1 SGHVS, CDR2 FQNEAQ. V gave up 0 bases and J gave up 3 bases, with 9 bases separating them. The CDR3 spans 15 residues. The CDR3 region has the DNA TGTGCCAGCAGCTTAGCAGGGAGAGACTACAATGAGCAGTTCTTC. The encoded protein is CASSLAGRDYNEQFF.

The rearrangement uses TRBV10-3 and TRBJ2-1; 9 bases are a match to TRBD1. Per the germline V gene, CDR1 is ENHRY and CDR2 is SYGVKD. After removal of 6 bases from V and 6 bases from J, the junction contained 3 bases not matched to a gene. The CDR3 runs 13 residues. In DNA form, the CDR3 reads TGTGCCATCAGGGGGACAGGGCGCAATGAGCAGTTCTTC. This gives the protein CAIRGTGRNEQFF.

This chain joins TRBV14 and TRBJ1-5; TRBD1 matches 9 bases. The CDR3 loop spans 15 amino acids. J lost 6 bases, V lost 3 bases, and 6 bases had no gene match. Germline CDR1 SGHDN, CDR2 FVKESK. The CDR3 protein is CASSQPGQGTQPQHF. CDR3 bases: TGTGCCAGCAGCCAGCCGGGACAGGGAACTCAGCCCCAGCATTTT.

The CDR3 spells CASRWGSGTDTQYF. CDR3 nucleotides: TGTGCCAGCAGGTGGGGGAGTGGGACAGATACGCAGTATTTT. The genes are TRBV28 and TRBJ2-3; D is perhaps TRBD1 or TRBD2 (5 bases each). The CDR3 contains 14 residues. Germline CDR1 and CDR2: MDHEN and SYDVKM. With 6 bases removed from V and 3 bases from J, the gap between germline ends came to 13 bases.

On this clone itself: Other DNA variants within this sample encode the same CDR3. V is TRBV7-2 and J is TRBJ2-7; 8 bases are a match to TRBD2. The germline gives CDR1 SGHTA, CDR2 FQGNSA. The CDR3 is made up of 15 amino acids. V lost 5 bases and J lost 6; bases outside the gene matches: 12. The CDR3 here is CASSPSASGSVEQYF. For the CDR3, the DNA is TGTGCCAGCAGCCCCTCCGCCAGCGGGAGCGTCGAGCAGTACTTC.

This rearrangement joins TRBV6-5 to TRBJ2-2; 7 nucleotides agree with TRBD1. Germline CDR1 reads MNHEY; CDR2 reads SVGAGI. The J segment lost 0 bases and the V segment lost 0 bases, leaving 1 base of the junction unmatched. The CDR3 spans 16 residues. DNA for the CDR3: TGTGCCAGCAGTTACTCAGGGGGCGCGAACACCGGGGAGCTGTTTTTT. Translating it yields CASSYSGGANTGELFF.

V is TRBV4-2 and J is TRBJ1-2; 10 nucleotides agree with TRBD1. With V trimmed by 5 bases and J by 7 bases, 7 bases remained unmatched. Germline CDR1 reads LGHNA; CDR2 reads YNFKEQ. CDR3 size: 14 residues. CDR3 bases: TGTGCCAGCAGCTCCTCCGGGACAGGGGCTGGCTACACCTTC. This gives the protein CASSSSGTGAGYTF.

The chain carries TRBV27 and TRBJ1-1; possibly TRBD1 for D (6 bases). The germline V gene has CDR1 MNHEY and CDR2 SMNVEV (reference sequence). V gave up 5 bases and J gave up 8 bases, with 18 bases separating them. There are 14 residues in the CDR3. As DNA, the CDR3 is TGTGCCAGCAGTACCCAGACAGGCAACGAGGAAGCTTTCTTT. It translates to CASSTQTGNEEAFF.

This clone was recorded once. The J gene is TRBJ2-1, the V gene TRBV9, with TRBD2 matching over 10 bases. V was pared by 4 bases and J by 2 bases, with 3 bases of the junction left unmatched. Per the germline V gene, CDR1 is SGDLS and CDR2 is YYNGEE. The CDR3 sequence is 15 residues long. The DNA of the CDR3 is TGTGCCAGCAGCTCCCTAGCGGGGGCCTACAATGAGCAGTTCTTC. Translating it yields CASSSLAGAYNEQFF.

The V and J genes are TRBV4-3 and TRBJ2-5; D is perhaps TRBD2 (5 bases). The germline V gene encodes CDR1 LGHNA and CDR2 YSLEER. This CDR3 is built from 15 residues. V lost 0 bases and J 5 bases, leaving 13 bases between the germline ends. The chain's CDR3 is CASSQERTPGETQYF. The CDR3 DNA is TGCGCCAGCAGCCAAGAGAGGACCCCGGGGGAGACCCAGTACTTC.